The 29 T cell receptor beta chains given below trace back to one sample, sequenced in a study of beta chain features in type 1 diabetes. Study results and caveats: Type 1 diabetes patients showed a moderate but significant shortening of TCRB CDR3s in all four CD4+ subsets.

What was sequenced were expressed TCRB transcripts, since all of the isolated RNA had been reverse transcribed. Repertoires were generated with immunoSEQ multiplex PCR, while TCRdb's copy carries only in-frame clones and drops some. This table has around 160,000 clones, around 9.7% appearing once. Their target antigens are unknown. The sequencing sample was made of central memory CD4+ T cells from blood. The receptors stem from a woman aged 25 to 39 with type 1 diabetes.

The J gene is TRBJ2-2, the V gene TRBV5-4; D uncertain. There are 15 residues in the CDR3. CDR1 and CDR2 from the germline V gene are SGHNT and YYREEE (reference sequence). Trimming left V 4 bases short and J 5 bases short, with 15 bases between. Written as DNA, the CDR3 is TGTGCCAGCAGCCAAGATACGGGTGGGACCGGGGAGCTGTTTTTT. Translated: CASSQDTGGTGELFF.

J is TRBJ2-2 and V is TRBV6-5; possibly TRBD2 for D (5 bases). There are 14 residues in the CDR3. Germline loops: CDR1 MNHEY, CDR2 SVGAGI. The V end was cut by 6 bases, the J end by 4 bases, with 12 bases between. The CDR3 sequence is CASSSPGITGELFF. The CDR3 DNA follows: TGTGCCAGCAGCAGCCCGGGAATCACCGGGGAGCTGTTTTTT.

This clone occurred a few times. Other DNA sequences from this sample encode an identical CDR3 as well. The rearrangement links TRBV6-5 to TRBJ1-3; tentative D call: TRBD1 (5 bases). The germline V gene has CDR1 MNHEY and CDR2 SVGAGI. V shed 2 bases and J shed 3 bases, with 11 bases lying between them. The CDR3 is 15 residues long. DNA for the CDR3: TGTGCCAGCAGTTACAGCAGGGCGGTTGGAAACACCATATATTTT. Encoded protein: CASSYSRAVGNTIYF.

The J gene is TRBJ1-2, the V gene TRBV18; D possibly corresponds to TRBD1 (6 bases). Germline CDR1 KGHSH, CDR2 LQKENI. The CDR3 is made up of 15 amino acids. V gave up 3 bases and J gave up 3 bases, with 14 bases separating them. The CDR3 DNA follows: TGTGCCAGCTCACCGTCGAACAGGGTAGACTATGGCTACACCTTC. This sequence encodes CASSPSNRVDYGYTF.

The chain has TRBV28 and TRBJ2-4; D unresolved. Between the trimmed V and J ends, which lost 1 base and 7 bases, there was a span of 8 bases. The CDR3 extends over 13 amino acids. Germline loops: CDR1 MDHEN, CDR2 SYDVKM. CDR3 protein: CASSLYQDNIQYF. In DNA form, the CDR3 reads TGTGCCAGCAGTTTATACCAGGATAACATTCAGTACTTC.

This clone appeared a few times. The CDR3, as DNA: TGTGCCAGCAGCCAATTGGCAGGGGGCACCTATGGCTACACCTTC. Amino acid sequence: CASSQLAGGTYGYTF. The chain employs TRBV4-2 and TRBJ1-2; 8 bases are a match to TRBD1. The germline V gene encodes CDR1 LGHNA and CDR2 YNFKEQ. This CDR3 contains 15 residues. V trimming: 2 bases; J trimming: 4 bases; junction bases outside the gene matches: 6.

The V gene is TRBV7-2, the J gene TRBJ2-1; TRBD2 matches 8 bases. The CDR3 runs to 16 residues. V shed 1 base and J 4 bases; nucleotides not matched to a gene: 6. Germline V gene sequence: CDR1 SGHTA, CDR2 FQGNSA. The CDR3 spells CASSLVRGRPYNEQFF. CDR3 coding DNA: TGTGCCAGCAGCTTAGTTCGCGGGAGGCCGTACAATGAGCAGTTCTTC.

This clone turned up a few times. The rearrangement uses TRBV30 and TRBJ2-5, with TRBD2 identical over 10 bases. CDR1 is GTSNPN, CDR2 SVGIG, per germline (reference sequence). The CDR3 totals 16 residues. The V segment lost 2 bases and the J segment 5 bases; nucleotides outside the gene matches: 11. The CDR3, as DNA: TGTGCCTGGAGTATTCCGGGACTAGCGTGGGGGGAGACCCAGTACTTC. Translating gives CAWSIPGLAWGETQYF.

The V and J genes are TRBV5-4 and TRBJ1-1; tentatively, D is TRBD1 (6 bases). Trimming cost V 0 bases and J 6 bases, with 15 bases left between them. The length of the CDR3 is 15 residues. The germline V gene encodes CDR1 SGHNT and CDR2 YYREEE (reference sequence). The DNA of the CDR3 is TGTGCCAGCAGCTTGGCCATCTCACAGGGCGCTGAAGCTTTCTTT. Protein product: CASSLAISQGAEAFF.

This clone was found a few times. CDR3 in amino acids: CASSQEATSGTYNEQFF. The CDR3 DNA is TGTGCCAGCAGCCAGGAGGCGACTAGCGGGACATACAATGAGCAGTTCTTC. The chain employs TRBV11-2 and TRBJ2-1; 11 nucleotides align to TRBD2. Germline V gives CDR1 SGHAT, CDR2 FQNNGV. The ends lost 5 bases at V and 4 bases at J; junction bases unmatched: 10. This CDR3 contains 17 residues.

There are many counts of this clone. This chain joins TRBV15 and TRBJ2-1; D not resolved. The germline V gene encodes CDR1 LNHNV and CDR2 YYDKDF (reference sequence). The CDR3 spans 17 residues. V was cut by 0 bases and J by 7 bases, with 19 bases left in between. DNA for the CDR3: TGTGCCACCAGCAGAGATGTGGTTCGTAGCTTGGATAATGAGCAGTTCTTC. Residues: CATSRDVVRSLDNEQFF.

This clone was found a few times. This CDR3 reads CAWSVGGYEQYF. DNA for the CDR3: TGTGCCTGGAGTGTCGGGGGTTACGAGCAGTACTTC. This chain joins TRBV30 and TRBJ2-7; TRBD2 might be the D (6 bases). V was cut by 0 bases and J by 4 bases, with 7 bases left in between. CDR1 and CDR2 from the germline V gene are GTSNPN and SVGIG (reference sequence). CDR3 size: 12 residues.

This clone has a count of ten or more. The chain recombines TRBV30 with TRBJ1-5; no clear D. V was clipped by 1 base and J by 2 bases, with 6 bases between them. CDR1 GTSNPN and CDR2 SVGIG come from the germline V gene (reference sequence). The CDR3 contains 13 residues. CDR3 nucleotide sequence: TGTGCCTGGAGTGGGGAGGGCAATCAGCCCCAGCATTTT. Its translation is CAWSGEGNQPQHF.

In its sample, this clone was seen once. V is TRBV11-3 and J is TRBJ1-1; TRBD1 matches at 9 bases. The germline CDR1 and CDR2 sequences are SGHNT and YENEEA. V shed 1 base, J shed 11 bases, and the junction held 2 bases outside the gene matches. The CDR3 sequence is 12 residues long. This chain's CDR3 is CASSLGTGAAFF. Written as DNA, the CDR3 is TGTGCCAGCAGCTTAGGGACAGGGGCCGCTTTCTTT. The full variable domain, with the rest looked up from reference TRBV11-3 and TRBJ1-1, is EAGVVQSPRYKIIEKKQPVAFWCNPISGHNTLYWYLQNLGQGPELLIRYENEEAVDDSQLPKDRFSAERLKGVDSTLKIQPAELGDSAVYLCASSLGTGAAFFGQGTRLTVV.

The chain employs TRBV11-2 and TRBJ1-2; TRBD1 is a possible D gene (5 bases). Germline loops: CDR1 SGHAT, CDR2 FQNNGV. This CDR3 has 12 amino acids. V was clipped by 5 bases and J by 4 bases, with 8 bases between them. CDR3 residues: CASSQDSYGYTF. The CDR3 DNA reads as TGTGCCAGCAGCCAAGACAGCTATGGCTACACCTTC.

This clone was found a few times. This rearrangement joins TRBV7-8 to TRBJ2-1, with D possibly matching TRBD2 (6 bases). With 2 bases removed from V and 6 bases from J, the gap between germline ends came to 8 bases. Germline values: CDR1 SGHVS, CDR2 FQNEAQ. This CDR3 is built from 13 residues. CDR3 protein: CASSLQRANEQFF. CDR3 nucleotide sequence: TGTGCCAGCAGCTTACAGCGGGCCAATGAGCAGTTCTTC. The whole variable domain, filled in from reference TRBV7-8 and TRBJ2-1, reads GAGVSQSPRYKVAKRGQDVALRCDPISGHVSLFWYQQALGQGPEFLTYFQNEAQLDKSGLPSDRFFAERPEGSVSTLKIQRTQQEDSAVYLCASSLQRANEQFFGPGTRLTVL.

This clone was counted between two and nine times. V usage is TRBV7-6 and J usage is TRBJ1-1; tentative D call: TRBD1 (5 bases). Between the trimmed V and J ends, which lost 2 bases and 1 base, there was a span of 11 bases. This CDR3 comprises 15 residues. CDR1 and CDR2 from the germline V gene are SGHVS and FNYEAQ. The CDR3 DNA is TGTGCCAGCAGCTTAAATTGGGGCAGGAACACTGAAGCTTTCTTT. Translation: CASSLNWGRNTEAFF.

V usage is TRBV18 and J usage is TRBJ1-4; D gene uncertain. Germline CDR1 and CDR2: KGHSH and LQKENI. Trimming left V 1 base short and J 6 bases short, with 15 bases between. The CDR3 contains 16 residues. CDR3 coding DNA: TGTGCCAGCTCACCACAACCCGGCCTGAGGGATGAAAAACTGTTTTTT. As protein: CASSPQPGLRDEKLFF.

J is TRBJ2-7 and V is TRBV19, with 12 bases aligning to TRBD2. The V gene end was trimmed by 6 bases and the J gene end by 3 bases; junction bases not matched to a gene: 3. This CDR3 spans 14 amino acids. Per the germline V gene, CDR1 is LNHDA and CDR2 is SQIVND (reference sequence). In DNA, the CDR3 is TGTGCCAGTAGACTGACTAGCGGGAGCTACGAGCAGTACTTC. Translating it yields CASRLTSGSYEQYF.

The genes are TRBV7-9 and TRBJ2-1; no reliable D call. CDR1 is SEHNR and CDR2 is FQNEAQ in the germline V gene (reference sequence). Trimming removed 1 base from V and 10 bases from J, with 11 bases in between. CDR3 length: 13 amino acids. The CDR3 coding sequence is TGTGCCAGCAGCTTAGGCGCCTCCCAAGAGCAGTTCTTC. It translates to CASSLGASQEQFF.

The chain combines TRBV19 with TRBJ1-1, with 8 bases lining up with TRBD1. The germline gives CDR1 LNHDA, CDR2 SQIVND (reference sequence). The V segment lost 10 bases and the J segment 9 bases; nucleotides outside the gene matches: 13. There are 13 residues in the CDR3. The CDR3 region is CATNQDRGDKAFF. CDR3 nucleotide sequence: TGTGCCACCAACCAAGACAGGGGTGACAAAGCTTTCTTT.

This chain links TRBV18 with TRBJ2-1; TRBD2 aligns across 11 bases. Germline lookup yields CDR1 KGHSH and CDR2 LQKENI. V lost 4 bases to trimming and J lost 6 bases; unmatched junction nucleotides: 11. The CDR3 contains 17 residues. The CDR3 is CASSQGTSGSTGNEQFF. In DNA, the CDR3 is TGTGCCAGCTCACAAGGGACTAGCGGCTCCACCGGCAATGAGCAGTTCTTC.

V gene TRBV7-3 combines with J gene TRBJ2-7, with 8 bases aligning to TRBD2. V lost 1 base, J lost 7 bases, and 6 bases stayed unmatched. In germline, CDR1 is SGHTA, CDR2 FQGTGA. This CDR3 region has 14 residues. The CDR3 spells CASSLIGGAQEQYF. The CDR3 coding sequence is TGTGCCAGCAGCTTAATCGGGGGGGCGCAAGAGCAGTACTTC.

This clone was picked up a small number of times. The V and J genes are TRBV4-2 and TRBJ1-2; D might be TRBD1 (6 bases). V gave up 4 bases and J gave up 6 bases, with 15 bases separating them. The CDR3 length is 14 residues. Germline V gene sequence: CDR1 LGHNA, CDR2 YNFKEQ. CDR3 protein: CASSLDRPADGYTF. The CDR3 nucleotides read TGTGCCAGCAGCCTCGACAGGCCGGCGGATGGCTACACCTTC.

The rearrangement joins TRBV7-2 to TRBJ1-2; D might be TRBD1 (6 bases). Germline V gives CDR1 SGHTA, CDR2 FQGNSA. The CDR3 spans 12 residues. V was cut by 5 bases and J by 5 bases, with 9 bases left in between. The CDR3 nucleotides are TGTGCCAGCAGCAAACAGGGTTATGGCTACACCTTC. Protein: CASSKQGYGYTF.

This clone was seen a few times. The V call is TRBV5-4, the J call TRBJ2-1; no firm D call. V was trimmed by 1 base and J by 9 bases, leaving 8 bases between them. This CDR3 comprises 12 residues. Germline lookup yields CDR1 SGHNT and CDR2 YYREEE (reference sequence). CDR3 DNA: TGTGCCAGCAGCTTGATCAGTCGTGAGCAGTTCTTC. This encodes CASSLISREQFF.

This clone was counted only a few times. The identical CDR3 is also encoded by other nucleotide sequences in the sample. V usage is TRBV5-1 and J usage is TRBJ1-1; no reliable D call. CDR3 length: 13 amino acids. V shed 2 bases and J shed 0 bases, with 5 bases lying between them. In germline, CDR1 is SGHRS, CDR2 YFSETQ. CDR3 DNA sequence: TGCGCCAGCAGCTTCGGGATGAACACTGAAGCTTTCTTT. Translating it yields CASSFGMNTEAFF.

The rearrangement uses TRBV11-2 and TRBJ1-2; D possibly corresponds to TRBD1 (5 bases). Trimming left V 5 bases short and J 3 bases short, with 10 bases between. CDR3 length equals 13 residues. CDR1 SGHAT and CDR2 FQNNGV come from the germline V gene. The CDR3 region is CASSPQGDYGYTF. CDR3 in DNA: TGTGCCAGCAGCCCGCAGGGTGACTATGGCTACACCTTC.

This clone was detected a few times. The chain has TRBV29-1 and TRBJ2-5, with no clear D. Germline V gene lookup returns CDR1 SQVTM and CDR2 ANQGSEA. The CDR3 runs to 11 residues. Trimming removed 7 bases at V and 1 base at J, with 7 bases between. The CDR3 loop reads CSAGGQETQYF. Written as DNA, the CDR3 is TGCAGCGCCGGTGGCCAAGAGACCCAGTACTTC.